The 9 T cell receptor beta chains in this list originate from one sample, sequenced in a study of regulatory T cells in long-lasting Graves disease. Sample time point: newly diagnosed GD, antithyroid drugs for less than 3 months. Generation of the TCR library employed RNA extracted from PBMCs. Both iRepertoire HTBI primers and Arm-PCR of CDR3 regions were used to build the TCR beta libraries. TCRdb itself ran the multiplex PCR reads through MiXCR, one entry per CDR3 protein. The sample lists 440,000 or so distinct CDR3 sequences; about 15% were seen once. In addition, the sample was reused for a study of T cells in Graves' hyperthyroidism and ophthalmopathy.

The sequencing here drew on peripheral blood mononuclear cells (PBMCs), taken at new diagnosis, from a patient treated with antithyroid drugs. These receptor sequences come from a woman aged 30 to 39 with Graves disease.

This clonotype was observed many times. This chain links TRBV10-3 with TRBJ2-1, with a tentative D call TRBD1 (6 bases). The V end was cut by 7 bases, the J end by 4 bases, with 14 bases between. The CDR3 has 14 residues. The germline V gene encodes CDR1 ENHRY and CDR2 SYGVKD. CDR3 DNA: TGTGCCATCAAAGGTGGGGACACATACAATGAGCAGTTCTTC. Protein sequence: CAIKGGDTYNEQFF.

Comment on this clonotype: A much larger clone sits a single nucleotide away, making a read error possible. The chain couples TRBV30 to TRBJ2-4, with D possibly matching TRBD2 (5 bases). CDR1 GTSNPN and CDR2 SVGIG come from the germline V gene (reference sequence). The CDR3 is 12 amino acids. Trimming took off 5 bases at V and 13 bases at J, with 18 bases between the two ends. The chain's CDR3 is CAWEDSINEQYF. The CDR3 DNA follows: TGTGCCTGGGAGGACTCGATTAATGAGCAGTACTTC. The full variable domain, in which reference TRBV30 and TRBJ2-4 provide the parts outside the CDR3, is SQTIHQWPATLVQPVGSPLSLECTVEGTSNPNLYWYRQAAGRGLQLLFYSVGIGQISSEVPQNLSASRPQDRQFILSSKKLLLSDSGFYLCAWEDSINEQYFGAGTRLSVL.

CDR3 region: CASSHRNTGELFF. The CDR3 DNA follows: TGTGCCAGCAGTCACAGGAACACCGGGGAGCTGTTTTTT. V gene TRBV28 combines with J gene TRBJ2-2; D uncertain. Trimming took 5 bases from V and 1 from J, leaving 5 bases between them. Germline CDR1 MDHEN, CDR2 SYDVKM. This CDR3 region has 13 residues.

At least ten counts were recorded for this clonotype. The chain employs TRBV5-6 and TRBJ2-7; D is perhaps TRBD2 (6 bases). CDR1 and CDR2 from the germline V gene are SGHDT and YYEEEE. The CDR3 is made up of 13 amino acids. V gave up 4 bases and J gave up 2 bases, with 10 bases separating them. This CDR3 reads CASSLGGPYEQYF. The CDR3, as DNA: TGTGCCAGCAGCCTGGGGGGTCCCTACGAGCAGTACTTC.

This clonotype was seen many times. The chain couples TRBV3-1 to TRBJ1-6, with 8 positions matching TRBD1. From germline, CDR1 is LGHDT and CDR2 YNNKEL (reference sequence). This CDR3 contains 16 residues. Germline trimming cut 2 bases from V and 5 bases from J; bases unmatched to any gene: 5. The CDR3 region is CASSQRGQDNNSPLHF. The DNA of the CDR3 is TGTGCCAGCAGCCAACGGGGACAGGACAATAATTCACCCCTCCACTTT.

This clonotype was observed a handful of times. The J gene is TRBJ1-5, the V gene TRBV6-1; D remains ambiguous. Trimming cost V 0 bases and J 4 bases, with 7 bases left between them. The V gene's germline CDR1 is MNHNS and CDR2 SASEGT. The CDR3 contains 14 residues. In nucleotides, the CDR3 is TGTGCCAGCAGTGAAGCGCCTGAAAATCAGCCCCAGCATTTT. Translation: CASSEAPENQPQHF.

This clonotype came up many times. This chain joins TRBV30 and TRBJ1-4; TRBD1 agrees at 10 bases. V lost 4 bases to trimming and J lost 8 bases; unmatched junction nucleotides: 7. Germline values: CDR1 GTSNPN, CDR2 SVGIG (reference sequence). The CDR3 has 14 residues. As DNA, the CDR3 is TGTGCCTGGAAAGACAGGGGGCTTACAGAAAAACTGTTTTTT. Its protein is CAWKDRGLTEKLFF.

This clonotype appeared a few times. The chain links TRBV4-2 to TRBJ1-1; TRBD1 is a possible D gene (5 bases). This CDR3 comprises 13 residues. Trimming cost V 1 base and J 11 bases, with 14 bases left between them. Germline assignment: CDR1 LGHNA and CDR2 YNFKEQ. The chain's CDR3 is CASSQVQGVAAFF. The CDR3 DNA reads TGTGCCAGCAGCCAAGTTCAGGGAGTCGCTGCTTTCTTT.

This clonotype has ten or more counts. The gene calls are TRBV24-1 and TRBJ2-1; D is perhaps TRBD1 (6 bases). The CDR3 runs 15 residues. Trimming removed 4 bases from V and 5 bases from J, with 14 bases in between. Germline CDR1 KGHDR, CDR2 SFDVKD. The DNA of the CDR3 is TGTGCCACCAGTGACCAAAGGACAGTTAACAATGAGCAGTTCTTC. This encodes CATSDQRTVNNEQFF.